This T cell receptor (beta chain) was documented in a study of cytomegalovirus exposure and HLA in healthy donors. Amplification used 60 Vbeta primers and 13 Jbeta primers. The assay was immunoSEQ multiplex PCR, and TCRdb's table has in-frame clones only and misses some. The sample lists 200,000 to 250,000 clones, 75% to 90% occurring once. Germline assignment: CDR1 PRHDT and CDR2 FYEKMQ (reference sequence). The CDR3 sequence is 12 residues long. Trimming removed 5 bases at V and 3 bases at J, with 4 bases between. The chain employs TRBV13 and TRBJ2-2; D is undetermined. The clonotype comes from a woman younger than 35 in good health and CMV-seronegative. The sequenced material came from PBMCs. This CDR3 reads CASSPYTGELFF. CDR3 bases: TGTGCCAGCAGCCCCTACACCGGGGAGCTGTTTTTT.